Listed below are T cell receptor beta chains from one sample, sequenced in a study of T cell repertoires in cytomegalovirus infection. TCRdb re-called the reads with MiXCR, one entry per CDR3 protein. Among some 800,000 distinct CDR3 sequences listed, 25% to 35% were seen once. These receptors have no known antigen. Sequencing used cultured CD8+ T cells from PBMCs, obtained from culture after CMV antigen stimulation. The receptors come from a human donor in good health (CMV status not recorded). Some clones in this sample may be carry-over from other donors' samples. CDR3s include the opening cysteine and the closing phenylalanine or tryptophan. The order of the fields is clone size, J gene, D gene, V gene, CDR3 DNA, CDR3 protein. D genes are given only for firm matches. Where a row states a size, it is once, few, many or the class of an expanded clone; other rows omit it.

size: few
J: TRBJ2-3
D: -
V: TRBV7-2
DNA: TGTGCCAGCAGCTTAGGGGTACGAAACACAGATACGCAGTATTTT
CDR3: CASSLGVRNTDTQYF

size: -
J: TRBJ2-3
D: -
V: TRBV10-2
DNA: TGCGCCAGCAGTGAAGTCAGAGGCACAGATACGCAGTATTTT
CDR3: CASSEVRGTDTQYF

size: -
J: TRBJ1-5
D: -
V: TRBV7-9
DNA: TGTGCCAGCAGCTCAGGGGAGGGGGGCAATCAGCCCCAGCATTTT
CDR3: CASSSGEGGNQPQHF

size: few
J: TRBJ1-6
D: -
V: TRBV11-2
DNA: TGTGCCAGCAGCTTAGCCCGGACAGCAGTCTCACCCCTCCACTTT
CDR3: CASSLARTAVSPLHF

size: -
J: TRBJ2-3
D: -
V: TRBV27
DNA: TGTGCCAGCAGTTTGATAGGCCCTCGCACAGATACGCAGTATTTT
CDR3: CASSLIGPRTDTQYF

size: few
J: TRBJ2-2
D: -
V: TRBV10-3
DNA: TGTGCCATCACCCTTTCTTGGGGGCAAGGCACCGGGGAGCTGTTTTTT
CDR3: CAITLSWGQGTGELFF

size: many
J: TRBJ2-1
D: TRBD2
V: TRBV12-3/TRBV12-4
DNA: TGTGCCAGCAGTTTTGCGGGGGGCTCAACCACTGAGCAGTTCTTC
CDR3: CASSFAGGSTTEQFF

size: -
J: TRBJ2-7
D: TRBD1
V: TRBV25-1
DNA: TGTGCCAGCAGTGGAGGTCCGGTCTACGGGACAGGATCCTACGAGCAGTACTTC
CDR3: CASSGGPVYGTGSYEQYF

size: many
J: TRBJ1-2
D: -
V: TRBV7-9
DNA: TGTGCCAGCAGCTTAGTCGGTAACTATGGCTACACCTTC
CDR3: CASSLVGNYGYTF

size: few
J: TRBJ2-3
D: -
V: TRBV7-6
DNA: TGTGCCAGCAGCCCCGATCCACTCACAGATACGCAGTATTTT
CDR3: CASSPDPLTDTQYF

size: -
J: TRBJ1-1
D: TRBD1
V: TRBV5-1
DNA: TGCGCCAGCAGCTCTGACAGGGGAGCTTTCTTT
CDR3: CASSSDRGAFF

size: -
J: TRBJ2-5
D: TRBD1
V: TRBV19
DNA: TGTGCCAGTAGTGGCCGGGACAGGGGCGAGACCCAGTACTTC
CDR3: CASSGRDRGETQYF

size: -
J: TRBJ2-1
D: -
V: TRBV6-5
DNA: TGTGCCAGCAGTTACTCAGAACAGGGAGCGTTTAATGAGCAGTTCTTC
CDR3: CASSYSEQGAFNEQFF

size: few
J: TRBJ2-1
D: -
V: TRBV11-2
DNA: TGTGCCAGCAGCTTATTTTCGCCCGGGAATGACGATGAGCAGTTCTTC
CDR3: CASSLFSPGNDDEQFF

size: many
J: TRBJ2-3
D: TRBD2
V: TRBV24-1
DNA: TGTGCCACCAGTGTAGGACTAGATGTAGATACGCAGTATTTT
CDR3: CATSVGLDVDTQYF